The clone carrying this T cell receptor beta chain was recorded once. TCRdb's copy holds only in-frame clones and misses some; the assay was immunoSEQ multiplex PCR. This sample carries some 400,000 clones, approximately 89% of them seen once, and the ten largest clones take about 2%. Treatment indicated: 19 received Ad26.COV2.S at low or high dose, single or two shots; 5 received placebo; per-sample allocation not given. Sampling happened 63 days after the first vaccine or placebo injection. The data originate from a study of Ad26.COV2.S vaccination and SARS-CoV-2 variants. Per germline, CDR1 LGHDT and CDR2 YNNKEL (reference sequence). V shed 4 bases and J shed 7 bases, with 7 bases lying between them. The CDR3 sequence is 11 residues long.

V usage is TRBV3-1 (or the pseudogene TRBV3-2) and J usage is TRBJ1-2; possible D gene TRBD1, 5 bases. This sample comprised peripheral blood, obtained in a trial of Ad26.COV2.S vaccine versus placebo. The clonotype was recovered from a person aged 18-60 years who received the Ad26.COV2.S COVID-19 vaccine or a placebo. The CDR3 here is CASSLGGGYTF. In DNA form, the CDR3 reads TGTGCCAGCAGCCTCGGGGGTGGCTACACCTTC.